This T cell receptor (beta chain) was sequenced during a study of T cell responses to AZD1222 COVID-19 vaccine. Assay: immunoSEQ multiplex PCR; the TCRdb copy retains only in-frame clones and omits some. The table has 50,000 to 70,000 clones, about 86% seen once. Germline V gene sequence: CDR1 SGDLS, CDR2 YYNGEE. CDR3 size: 15 residues. Trimming pared 3 bases from V and 1 base from J, leaving 14 bases between. The chain employs TRBV9 and TRBJ2-7; TRBD2 is a possible D gene (5 bases). The TCR originated in an adult who received the AZD1222 COVID-19 vaccine. This specimen consisted of peripheral blood, obtained 28 days after the second AZD1222 dose. This CDR3 reads CASSAGLGISYEQYF. Here the CDR3 DNA reads TGTGCCAGCAGCGCAGGACTGGGGATTTCCTACGAGCAGTACTTC.